A selection of T cell receptor beta chains follows, all from one sample in a study of molecular identifiers for immune sequencing clone quantification. Each CDR3 protein is one row after TCRdb ran MiXCR on the PCR reads. The sample includes approximately 630,000 distinct CDR3 sequences, 25% of them seen just once. Sequenced sample: naive CD8+ T cells from blood, with Jurkat cell RNA spiked in. The receptors were gathered from a human donor in good health. Some libraries in this study had Jurkat cell RNA spiked in. Each CDR3 is given with its conserved first and last residue. The D gene is left open where the match is weak. A clone size is listed for some rows: how often the clone was seen (once, few, many), or a class if it is expanded.

D gene: TRBD2
J gene: TRBJ2-7
V gene: TRBV4-3
clone size: many
CDR3 protein: CASSQAGLGYEQYF
CDR3 DNA: TGCGCCAGCAGCCAAGCGGGACTAGGGTACGAGCAGTACTTC

D gene: TRBD1
J gene: TRBJ2-2
V gene: TRBV27
clone size: -
CDR3 protein: CASSLDRVFLTNTGELFF
CDR3 DNA: TGTGCCAGCAGTTTGGACAGGGTATTCCTAACGAACACCGGGGAGCTGTTTTTT

D gene: -
J gene: TRBJ2-2
V gene: TRBV20-1
clone size: many
CDR3 protein: CSARWGTNTGELFF
CDR3 DNA: TGCAGTGCTAGGTGGGGAACGAACACCGGGGAGCTGTTTTTT

D gene: TRBD2
J gene: TRBJ2-3
V gene: TRBV6-1
clone size: many
CDR3 protein: CASSGGLADPWAFTDTQYF
CDR3 DNA: TGTGCCAGCAGTGGGGGACTAGCGGACCCCTGGGCCTTCACAGATACGCAGTATTTT

D gene: -
J gene: TRBJ1-5
V gene: TRBV12-3/TRBV12-4
clone size: many
CDR3 protein: CASSPSPYRDGQPQHF
CDR3 DNA: TGTGCCAGCAGTCCTTCCCCCTACAGGGATGGTCAGCCCCAGCATTTT

D gene: TRBD2
J gene: TRBJ2-3
V gene: TRBV4-2
clone size: -
CDR3 protein: CASSQGLAGHSSTDTQYF
CDR3 DNA: TGTGCCAGCAGCCAAGGACTAGCGGGGCACTCTAGCACAGATACGCAGTATTTT

D gene: TRBD2
J gene: TRBJ2-5
V gene: TRBV19
clone size: -
CDR3 protein: CASRGSGIGETQYF
CDR3 DNA: TGTGCCAGTAGAGGGAGCGGGATTGGAGAGACCCAGTACTTC

D gene: TRBD2
J gene: TRBJ2-3
V gene: TRBV4-3
clone size: many
CDR3 protein: CASSRGRGRGSDTQYF
CDR3 DNA: TGCGCCAGCAGCCGCGGGAGGGGCAGGGGCTCAGATACGCAGTATTTT

D gene: TRBD2
J gene: TRBJ2-1
V gene: TRBV19
clone size: few
CDR3 protein: CASSLGGAFGNEQFF
CDR3 DNA: TGTGCCAGTAGCCTCGGGGGGGCCTTCGGCAATGAGCAGTTCTTC

D gene: -
J gene: TRBJ2-1
V gene: TRBV5-3
clone size: -
CDR3 protein: CASSTANYNEQFF
CDR3 DNA: TGTGCCAGCAGCACCGCCAATTACAATGAGCAGTTCTTC

D gene: -
J gene: TRBJ1-6
V gene: TRBV12-3/TRBV12-4
clone size: many
CDR3 protein: CASSLGGSHSPLHF
CDR3 DNA: TGTGCCAGCAGTTTAGGGGGATCTCACTCACCCCTCCACTTT

D gene: -
J gene: TRBJ2-7
V gene: TRBV29-1
clone size: few
CDR3 protein: CSVEDWGETTYEQYF
CDR3 DNA: TGCAGCGTTGAAGATTGGGGGGAGACGACCTACGAGCAGTACTTC

D gene: TRBD1
J gene: TRBJ2-7
V gene: TRBV4-3
clone size: few
CDR3 protein: CASSQDWDRSYEQYF
CDR3 DNA: TGCGCCAGCAGCCAAGATTGGGACAGGTCCTACGAGCAGTACTTC

D gene: -
J gene: TRBJ1-2
V gene: TRBV20-1
clone size: many
CDR3 protein: CSAQDRLFYGYTF
CDR3 DNA: TGCAGTGCCCAGGACCGTTTATTCTATGGCTACACCTTC

D gene: -
J gene: TRBJ2-7
V gene: TRBV20-1
clone size: -
CDR3 protein: CSARGTAHYEQYF
CDR3 DNA: TGCAGTGCTAGAGGGACCGCGCACTACGAGCAGTACTTC

D gene: TRBD2
J gene: TRBJ2-7
V gene: TRBV20-1
clone size: -
CDR3 protein: CSASLLAGVRYEQYF
CDR3 DNA: TGCAGTGCTAGTCTACTAGCGGGAGTTCGCTACGAGCAGTACTTC

D gene: -
J gene: TRBJ2-4
V gene: TRBV14
clone size: few
CDR3 protein: CASSTSGKGASIQYF
CDR3 DNA: TGTGCCAGCAGCACTTCCGGGAAAGGAGCTAGCATTCAGTACTTC

D gene: TRBD1
J gene: TRBJ2-1
V gene: TRBV24-1
clone size: -
CDR3 protein: CATSDWGTGNEQFF
CDR3 DNA: TGTGCCACCAGTGATTGGGGGACAGGCAATGAGCAGTTCTTC

D gene: -
J gene: TRBJ2-7
V gene: TRBV6-5
clone size: -
CDR3 protein: CASSPSDGSTSYEQYF
CDR3 DNA: TGTGCCAGCAGCCCGAGTGACGGGAGCACCTCCTACGAGCAGTACTTC

D gene: -
J gene: TRBJ2-7
V gene: TRBV7-2
clone size: many
CDR3 protein: CASSLQRAYEQYF
CDR3 DNA: TGTGCCAGCAGCTTACAGCGGGCCTACGAGCAGTACTTC

D gene: -
J gene: TRBJ1-2
V gene: TRBV14
clone size: few
CDR3 protein: CASSQVFGGPENGYTF
CDR3 DNA: TGTGCCAGCAGCCAAGTGTTCGGCGGGCCCGAAAATGGCTACACCTTC

D gene: -
J gene: TRBJ1-1
V gene: TRBV11-2
clone size: -
CDR3 protein: CAGSLAGKGTEAFF
CDR3 DNA: TGTGCCGGCAGCTTGGCCGGGAAGGGCACTGAAGCTTTCTTT

D gene: -
J gene: TRBJ2-7
V gene: TRBV28
clone size: -
CDR3 protein: CASSLPIEAYEQYF
CDR3 DNA: TGTGCCAGCAGTTTACCCATTGAGGCCTACGAGCAGTACTTC

D gene: -
J gene: TRBJ1-1
V gene: TRBV13
clone size: -
CDR3 protein: CASSLGPGSPTTEAFF
CDR3 DNA: TGTGCCAGCAGCTTAGGACCGGGAAGCCCGACTACTGAAGCTTTCTTT

D gene: TRBD1
J gene: TRBJ2-3
V gene: TRBV27
clone size: many
CDR3 protein: CASNPLRGQDTQYF
CDR3 DNA: TGTGCCAGCAACCCACTCAGGGGGCAAGATACGCAGTATTTT

D gene: -
J gene: TRBJ1-5
V gene: TRBV2
clone size: many
CDR3 protein: CASSTGPRNQPQHF
CDR3 DNA: TGTGCCAGCAGTACCGGGCCCCGCAATCAGCCCCAGCATTTT

D gene: -
J gene: TRBJ2-7
V gene: TRBV7-9
clone size: -
CDR3 protein: CASSKTNRAHEQYF
CDR3 DNA: TGTGCCAGCAGCAAGACGAACAGGGCCCACGAGCAGTACTTC

D gene: -
J gene: TRBJ2-7
V gene: TRBV7-9
clone size: many
CDR3 protein: CASSGGEAGTTYEQYF
CDR3 DNA: TGTGCCAGCAGCGGGGGAGAGGCAGGGACCACCTACGAGCAGTACTTC

D gene: TRBD1
J gene: TRBJ2-2
V gene: TRBV5-1
clone size: few
CDR3 protein: CASSADRVTGELFF
CDR3 DNA: TGCGCCAGCAGCGCGGACAGGGTGACCGGGGAGCTGTTTTTT

D gene: TRBD2
J gene: TRBJ2-1
V gene: TRBV19
clone size: once
CDR3 protein: CASTSGGAAYYNEQFF
CDR3 DNA: TGTGCCAGTACTAGCGGGGGGGCTGCCTACTACAATGAGCAGTTCTTC

D gene: -
J gene: TRBJ2-3
V gene: TRBV12-5
clone size: many
CDR3 protein: CASGSSEVPDTQYF
CDR3 DNA: TGTGCTAGTGGTTCCAGTGAGGTGCCAGATACGCAGTATTTT

D gene: -
J gene: TRBJ2-7
V gene: TRBV28
clone size: -
CDR3 protein: CASRPEGYEQYF
CDR3 DNA: TGTGCCAGCAGGCCAGAGGGGTACGAGCAGTACTTC

D gene: -
J gene: TRBJ2-5
V gene: TRBV19
clone size: -
CDR3 protein: CASSRDPGAQYF
CDR3 DNA: TGTGCCAGTAGTAGGGACCCCGGAGCCCAGTACTTC

D gene: TRBD2
J gene: TRBJ2-5
V gene: TRBV12-3/TRBV12-4
clone size: -
CDR3 protein: CASSPPAGGHYQETQYF
CDR3 DNA: TGTGCCAGCAGTCCGCCCGCGGGGGGACACTACCAAGAGACCCAGTACTTC

D gene: -
J gene: TRBJ2-7
V gene: TRBV7-9
clone size: -
CDR3 protein: CASSLDQEGGWDEQYF
CDR3 DNA: TGTGCCAGCAGCTTAGATCAAGAGGGGGGATGGGACGAGCAGTACTTC

D gene: -
J gene: TRBJ1-2
V gene: TRBV4-1
clone size: few
CDR3 protein: CASSQEPTQYSYGYTF
CDR3 DNA: TGCGCCAGCAGCCAAGAACCTACACAGTACAGCTATGGCTACACCTTC

D gene: -
J gene: TRBJ1-1
V gene: TRBV19
clone size: -
CDR3 protein: CASNRTGITEAFF
CDR3 DNA: TGTGCCAGTAACCGGACTGGAATCACTGAAGCTTTCTTT

D gene: -
J gene: TRBJ2-7
V gene: TRBV24-1
clone size: many
CDR3 protein: CATSEGYEQYF
CDR3 DNA: TGTGCCACCAGTGAGGGGTACGAGCAGTACTTC

D gene: TRBD1
J gene: TRBJ1-2
V gene: TRBV7-9
clone size: -
CDR3 protein: CASSSGQGGDYGYTF
CDR3 DNA: TGTGCCAGCAGCTCCGGACAGGGGGGGGACTATGGCTACACCTTC

D gene: -
J gene: TRBJ1-1
V gene: TRBV4-1
clone size: -
CDR3 protein: CVSSQERRASEAFF
CDR3 DNA: TGCGTCAGCAGCCAAGAACGCAGGGCCTCTGAAGCTTTCTTT

D gene: TRBD2
J gene: TRBJ2-1
V gene: TRBV6-5
clone size: -
CDR3 protein: CASSYVAGGPYNEQFF
CDR3 DNA: TGTGCCAGCAGTTATGTAGCGGGAGGGCCGTACAATGAGCAGTTCTTC

D gene: -
J gene: TRBJ2-4
V gene: TRBV12-3/TRBV12-4
clone size: -
CDR3 protein: CASSLAYRQAQYF
CDR3 DNA: TGTGCCAGCAGTCTTGCTTACAGACAGGCTCAGTACTTC

D gene: -
J gene: TRBJ2-5
V gene: TRBV4-1
clone size: -
CDR3 protein: CASSQDPITGTRYF
CDR3 DNA: TGCGCCAGCAGCCAAGACCCCATAACGGGGACCCGGTACTTC

D gene: -
J gene: TRBJ1-1
V gene: TRBV20-1
clone size: few
CDR3 protein: CSARDRVFSGLNTEAFF
CDR3 DNA: TGCAGTGCTAGAGACAGGGTTTTTTCCGGGCTAAACACTGAAGCTTTCTTT

D gene: -
J gene: TRBJ2-5
V gene: TRBV7-9
clone size: many
CDR3 protein: CASTEGTVLETQYF
CDR3 DNA: TGTGCCAGCACCGAAGGGACCGTATTAGAGACCCAGTACTTC

D gene: -
J gene: TRBJ1-2
V gene: TRBV13
clone size: few
CDR3 protein: CASSLVSDDGYTF
CDR3 DNA: TGTGCCAGCAGCTTAGTCTCCGACGATGGCTACACCTTC

D gene: TRBD1
J gene: TRBJ2-5
V gene: TRBV29-1
clone size: few
CDR3 protein: CGVESDRQETQYF
CDR3 DNA: TGCGGCGTTGAATCGGACAGGCAAGAGACCCAGTACTTC

D gene: -
J gene: TRBJ2-7
V gene: TRBV5-4
clone size: -
CDR3 protein: CASSLLGVRSYEQYF
CDR3 DNA: TGTGCCAGCAGCTTGTTGGGGGTTAGGTCCTACGAGCAGTACTTC

D gene: TRBD1
J gene: TRBJ2-5
V gene: TRBV28
clone size: many
CDR3 protein: CASSLPSTGGTFWAAQYF
CDR3 DNA: TGTGCCAGCAGTTTACCGTCGACAGGGGGGACTTTTTGGGCGGCCCAGTACTTC

D gene: -
J gene: TRBJ2-2
V gene: TRBV7-9
clone size: many
CDR3 protein: CASSLDRTSTGELFF
CDR3 DNA: TGTGCCAGCAGCTTAGACCGTACTAGCACCGGGGAGCTGTTTTTT

D gene: TRBD1
J gene: TRBJ1-1
V gene: TRBV19
clone size: -
CDR3 protein: CASNGPGGSLNTEAFF
CDR3 DNA: TGTGCCAGTAACGGGCCAGGGGGTTCTCTGAACACTGAAGCTTTCTTT

D gene: -
J gene: TRBJ1-5
V gene: TRBV2
clone size: -
CDR3 protein: CASSEAWTDNQPQHF
CDR3 DNA: TGTGCCAGCAGTGAAGCTTGGACAGACAATCAGCCCCAGCATTTT

D gene: -
J gene: TRBJ2-1
V gene: TRBV25-1
clone size: -
CDR3 protein: CASSGARNNEQFF
CDR3 DNA: TGTGCCAGCAGTGGGGCAAGGAACAATGAGCAGTTCTTC

D gene: TRBD1
J gene: TRBJ2-2
V gene: TRBV29-1
clone size: many
CDR3 protein: CSVDGIGTGGTGELFF
CDR3 DNA: TGCAGCGTTGACGGGATTGGGACAGGGGGCACCGGGGAGCTGTTTTTT

D gene: -
J gene: TRBJ2-5
V gene: TRBV27
clone size: -
CDR3 protein: CASSLTSRGSQETQYF
CDR3 DNA: TGTGCCAGCAGTTTGACCTCCCGTGGCAGTCAAGAGACCCAGTACTTC